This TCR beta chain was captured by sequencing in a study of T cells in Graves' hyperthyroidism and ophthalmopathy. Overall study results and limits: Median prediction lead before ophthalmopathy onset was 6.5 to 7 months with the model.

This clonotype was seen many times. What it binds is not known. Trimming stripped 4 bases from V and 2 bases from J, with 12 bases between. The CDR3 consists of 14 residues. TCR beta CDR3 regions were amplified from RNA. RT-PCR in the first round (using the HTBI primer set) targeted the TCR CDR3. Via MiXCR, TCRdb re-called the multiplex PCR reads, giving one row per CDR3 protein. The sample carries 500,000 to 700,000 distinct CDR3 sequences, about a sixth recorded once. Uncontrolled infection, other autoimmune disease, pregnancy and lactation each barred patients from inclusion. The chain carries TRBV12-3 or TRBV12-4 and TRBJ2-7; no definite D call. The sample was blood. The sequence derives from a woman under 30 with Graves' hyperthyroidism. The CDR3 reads CASSYDPPPYEQYF. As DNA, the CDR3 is TGTGCCAGCAGTTACGACCCGCCTCCCTACGAGCAGTACTTC.